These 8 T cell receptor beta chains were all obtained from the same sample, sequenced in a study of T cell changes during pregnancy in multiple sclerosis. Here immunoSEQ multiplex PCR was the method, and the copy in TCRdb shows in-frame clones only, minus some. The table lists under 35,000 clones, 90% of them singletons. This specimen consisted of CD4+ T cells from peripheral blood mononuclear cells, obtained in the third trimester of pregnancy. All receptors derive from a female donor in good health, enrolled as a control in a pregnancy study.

CDR3 region: CAWSVRSRGKGYTF. The DNA of the CDR3 is TGTGCCTGGAGTGTACGGTCCAGGGGTAAGGGCTACACCTTC. This chain connects TRBV30 to TRBJ1-2, with a possible D match to TRBD1 (6 bases). Germline values: CDR1 GTSNPN, CDR2 SVGIG (reference sequence). CDR3 length equals 14 residues. The germline V and J ends were trimmed by 0 bases and 8 bases, with 16 bases remaining between them.

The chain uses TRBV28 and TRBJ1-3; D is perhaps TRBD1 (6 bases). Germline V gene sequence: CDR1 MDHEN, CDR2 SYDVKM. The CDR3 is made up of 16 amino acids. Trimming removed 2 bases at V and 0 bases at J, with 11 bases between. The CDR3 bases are TGTGCCAGCAGTTTACCTTGGGGGCCCTCTGGAAACACCATATATTTT. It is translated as CASSLPWGPSGNTIYF.

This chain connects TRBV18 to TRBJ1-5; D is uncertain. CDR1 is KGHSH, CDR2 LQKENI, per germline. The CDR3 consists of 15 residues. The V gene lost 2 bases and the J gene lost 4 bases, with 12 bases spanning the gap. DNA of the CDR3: TGTGCCAGCTCACCATCGAAGCAGGCAAATCAGCCCCAGCATTTT. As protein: CASSPSKQANQPQHF. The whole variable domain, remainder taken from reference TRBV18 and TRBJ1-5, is NAGVMQNPRHLVRRRGQEARLRCSPMKGHSHVYWYRQLPEEGLKFMVYLQKENIIDESGMPKERFSAEFPKEGPSILRIQQVVRGDSAAYFCASSPSKQANQPQHFGDGTRLSIL.

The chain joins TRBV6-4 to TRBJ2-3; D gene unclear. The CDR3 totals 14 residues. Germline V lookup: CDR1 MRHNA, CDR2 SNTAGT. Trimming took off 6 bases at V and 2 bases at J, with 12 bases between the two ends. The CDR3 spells CASSRGPLTDTQYF. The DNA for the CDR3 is TGTGCCAGCAGCCGTGGGCCGCTCACAGATACGCAGTATTTT.

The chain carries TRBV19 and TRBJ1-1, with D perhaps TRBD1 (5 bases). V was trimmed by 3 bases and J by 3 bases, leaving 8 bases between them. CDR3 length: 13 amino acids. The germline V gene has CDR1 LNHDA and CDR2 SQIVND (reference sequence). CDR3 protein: CASSIRVDTEAFF. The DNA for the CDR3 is TGTGCCAGTAGTATCAGGGTGGACACTGAAGCTTTCTTT.

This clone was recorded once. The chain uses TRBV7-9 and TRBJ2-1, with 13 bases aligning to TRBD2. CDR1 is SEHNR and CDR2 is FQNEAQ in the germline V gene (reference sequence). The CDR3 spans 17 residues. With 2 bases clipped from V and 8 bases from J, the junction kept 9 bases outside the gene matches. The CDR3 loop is CASSLTGTSGMPDEQFF. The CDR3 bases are TGTGCCAGCAGCTTAACCGGGACTAGCGGGATGCCCGATGAGCAGTTCTTC.

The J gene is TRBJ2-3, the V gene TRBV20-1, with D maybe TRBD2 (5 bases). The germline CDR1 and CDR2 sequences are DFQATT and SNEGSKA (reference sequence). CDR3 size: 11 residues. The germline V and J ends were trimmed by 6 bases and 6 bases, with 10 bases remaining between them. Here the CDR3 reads CSAGKIDTQYF. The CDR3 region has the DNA TGCAGTGCCGGGAAGATCGATACGCAGTATTTT.

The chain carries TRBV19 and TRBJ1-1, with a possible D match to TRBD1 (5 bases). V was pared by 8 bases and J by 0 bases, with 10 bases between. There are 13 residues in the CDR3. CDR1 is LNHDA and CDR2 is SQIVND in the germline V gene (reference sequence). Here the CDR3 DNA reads TGTGCCAGTCTGGGGACTTTGAACACTGAAGCTTTCTTT. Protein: CASLGTLNTEAFF.